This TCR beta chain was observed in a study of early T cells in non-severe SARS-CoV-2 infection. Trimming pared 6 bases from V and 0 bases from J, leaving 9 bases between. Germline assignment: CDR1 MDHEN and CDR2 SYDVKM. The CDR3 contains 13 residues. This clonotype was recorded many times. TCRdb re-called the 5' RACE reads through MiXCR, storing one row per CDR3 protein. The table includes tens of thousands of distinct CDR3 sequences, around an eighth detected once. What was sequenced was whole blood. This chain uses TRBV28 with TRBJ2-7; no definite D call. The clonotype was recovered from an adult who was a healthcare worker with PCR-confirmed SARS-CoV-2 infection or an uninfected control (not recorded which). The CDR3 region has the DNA TGTGCCAGCAGGATAGGCGCCTCCTACGAGCAGTACTTC. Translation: CASRIGASYEQYF.